This TCR beta chain was obtained from a study of blood T cell repertoires in COVID-19 (dated by TCRdb to 2020 to 2021). The study in broad terms: The collaborator samples originated in the United States, Italy and Spain and spanned the acute and convalescent phases of COVID-19. The material from the prospective study consisted of cDNA or gDNA derived from T cells, B-cell-depleted T cells, or PBMCs. The dataset comprised deeply sampled blood TCRbeta repertoires from subjects exposed to, actively infected with, or recovered from COVID-19. The repertoires were released in a freely available public database intended as a resource for research on the immune response to SARS-CoV-2. The samples were drawn from two sources: the first 160 participants of the ongoing ImmuneRACE study, and 1,000 to 1,500 subjects contributed by 6 global collaborators. A de-identified subject ID, COVID-19 status, age in years and sex were almost always included in the sample metadata. HLA class I and class II types, where available, came from metadata supplied by the sample provider rather than from assay-based typing. Study-wide conclusions, independent of this receptor: The quantity of clinical and demographic metadata differed by source and by participant and was supplied without curation.

Based on the germline V gene, the CDR1 and CDR2 sequences are LGHNA and YSLEER. A distance of 7 bases separates the germline ends of V and J, which lose 1 base and 3 bases respectively. The CDR3 measures 13 amino acids from cysteine to phenylalanine. CDR3 DNA is the only sequence kept; it has 39 bases, read in frame from the first base. TCRbeta CDR3 regions were amplified from genomic DNA using the immunoSEQ Assay, a bias-controlled multiplex PCR. For the original study's pipeline: Nucleated cell counts per sample were estimated from amplification of reference gene primers within the assay. Sequence reads were collapsed and filtered to measure the absolute abundance of every unique TCRbeta CDR3 rearrangement. For each sample, productive Simpson clonality was calculated by taking the square root of Simpson's diversity index across productive rearrangements. TCRdb mirrors the immuneACCESS table, restricted to in-frame sequences. Some clones are absent from its copies; in checked studies, under half trace to an unresolved V gene, and the reason for the others is unknown. V, J and clone size are taken as reported in that table, and D and trimming were inferred from the DNA itself. For this sample the table gives 130,000 to 150,000 clones, of which around three quarters were detected only once. Around 13% of the sample comes from the top ten.

To note about this clone: Its cognate antigen has yet to be identified. No much larger clone exists at a distance of one base, and base qualities are not known.

Whole blood was collected in K2EDTA tubes by collaborating institutions according to the institutions' own protocols. Collaborator samples were shipped for TCRbeta analysis as frozen whole blood, isolated PBMCs, or DNA extracted from either sample type. Material: peripheral blood. This chain is built from TRBV4-3 and TRBJ2-7, with the D gene call left open. The clonotype originates from a man older than 75 with acute or convalescent COVID-19. The CDR3 protein is CASSQARSYEQYF. The nucleotides read TGCGCCAGCAGCCAAGCACGGAGCTACGAGCAGTACTTC.